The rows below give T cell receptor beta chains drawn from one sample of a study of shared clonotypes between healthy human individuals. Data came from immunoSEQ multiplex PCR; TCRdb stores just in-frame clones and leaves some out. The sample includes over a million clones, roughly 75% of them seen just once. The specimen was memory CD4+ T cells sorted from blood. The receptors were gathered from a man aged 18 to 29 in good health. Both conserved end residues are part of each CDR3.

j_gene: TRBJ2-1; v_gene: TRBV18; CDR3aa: CASSPRGYDEQFF
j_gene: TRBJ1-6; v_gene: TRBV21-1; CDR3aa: CASKGRPSRETPLHF
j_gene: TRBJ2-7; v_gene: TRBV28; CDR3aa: CASSYRSGQGSLLAYEQYF
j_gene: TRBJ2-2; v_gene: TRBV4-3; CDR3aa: CASSQEVREGGTGELFF
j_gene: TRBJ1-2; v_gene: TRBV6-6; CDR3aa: CASSYNGQSHGYTF
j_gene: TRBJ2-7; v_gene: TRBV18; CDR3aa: CASSLAGGVKGSYEQYF
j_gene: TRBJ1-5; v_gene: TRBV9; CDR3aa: CASSVGTMGQPQHF
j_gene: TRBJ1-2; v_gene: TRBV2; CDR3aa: CASVHRGYGYTF
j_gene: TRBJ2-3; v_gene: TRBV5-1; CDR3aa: CASQSGVSPDTQYF
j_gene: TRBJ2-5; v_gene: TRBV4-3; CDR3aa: CASSRGLAGRETQYF
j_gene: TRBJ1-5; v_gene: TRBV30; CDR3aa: CAWSKGRPNQPQHF
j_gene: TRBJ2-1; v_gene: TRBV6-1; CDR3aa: CASSFGAGFYNEQFF
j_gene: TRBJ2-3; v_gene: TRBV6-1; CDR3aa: CASSEGVGSGGTDTQYF
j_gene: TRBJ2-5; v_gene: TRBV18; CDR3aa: CASSRTGQEETQYF
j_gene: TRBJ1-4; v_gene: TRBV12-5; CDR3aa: CASGLEGAIRVGEKLFF
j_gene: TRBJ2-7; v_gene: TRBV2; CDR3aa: CATSLSGGASYEQYF
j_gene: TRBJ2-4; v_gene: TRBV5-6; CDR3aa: CASSQLTGDDIQYF
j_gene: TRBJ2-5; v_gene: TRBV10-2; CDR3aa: CASSERGTGGETQYF
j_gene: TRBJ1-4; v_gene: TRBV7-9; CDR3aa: CASTRDEDEKLFF
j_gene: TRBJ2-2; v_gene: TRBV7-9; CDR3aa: CASSFGGGNTGELFF
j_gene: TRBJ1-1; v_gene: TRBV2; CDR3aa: CASSEEGFGTEAFF
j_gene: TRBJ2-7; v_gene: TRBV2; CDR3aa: CASSFGRGNWEQYF
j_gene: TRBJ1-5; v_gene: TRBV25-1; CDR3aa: CASSPADGQPQHF
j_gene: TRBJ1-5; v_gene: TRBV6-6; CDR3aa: CASSRAAGQGYQPQHF
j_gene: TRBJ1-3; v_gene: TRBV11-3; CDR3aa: CASSLSPGTPSGNTIYF
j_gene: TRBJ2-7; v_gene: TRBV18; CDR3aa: CASSHGTDVYYEQYF
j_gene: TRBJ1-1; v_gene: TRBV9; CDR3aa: CASSVESPGLTEAFF
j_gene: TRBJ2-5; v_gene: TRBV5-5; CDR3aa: CASHIPYIQETQYF
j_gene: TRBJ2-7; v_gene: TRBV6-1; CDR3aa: CASNKRALAYEQYF
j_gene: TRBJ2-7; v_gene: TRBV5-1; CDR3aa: CASSLLDTSYEQYF
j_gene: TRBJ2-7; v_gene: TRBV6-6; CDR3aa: CASSYLGTEHEQYF
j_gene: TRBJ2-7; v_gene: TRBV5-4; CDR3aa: CASSFFGPAYEQYF
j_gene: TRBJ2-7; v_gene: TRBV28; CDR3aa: CASSSSTRSYEQYF
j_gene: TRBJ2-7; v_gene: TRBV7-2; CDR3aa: CASSFDRARTYEQYF
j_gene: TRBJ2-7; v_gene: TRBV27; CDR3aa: CASSFISSTSAFEQYF
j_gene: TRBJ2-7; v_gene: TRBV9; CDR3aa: CASSRQWSKNEQYF
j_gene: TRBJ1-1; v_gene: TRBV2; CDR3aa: CASSDKAANTEAFF
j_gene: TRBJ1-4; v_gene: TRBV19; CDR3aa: CASSHPRGVTREKLFF
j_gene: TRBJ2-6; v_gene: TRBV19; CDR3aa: CASRTMGANVLTF
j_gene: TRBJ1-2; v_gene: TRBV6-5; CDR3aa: CASSPTEWGTYGYTF
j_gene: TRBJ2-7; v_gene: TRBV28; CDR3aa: CASSSLRGYEQYF
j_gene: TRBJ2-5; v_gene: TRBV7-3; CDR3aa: CASSLNVGTGETQYF
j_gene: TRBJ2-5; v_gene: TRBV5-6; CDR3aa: CASSPHTGSETQYF
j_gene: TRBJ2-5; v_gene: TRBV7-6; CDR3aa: CASSWGKETQYF
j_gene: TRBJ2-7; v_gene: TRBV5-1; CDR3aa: CASSGTSGKYEQYF
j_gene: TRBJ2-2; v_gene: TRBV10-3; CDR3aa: CAISARTGNTGELFF
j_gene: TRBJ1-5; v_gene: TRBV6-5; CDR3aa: CASSYSPGGDQPQHF
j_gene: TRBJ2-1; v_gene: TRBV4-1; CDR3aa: CASSGESGGYNEQFF
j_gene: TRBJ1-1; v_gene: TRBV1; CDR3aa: CTSSQVSRSRAQNTEAFF
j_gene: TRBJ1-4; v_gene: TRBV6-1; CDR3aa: CASSGGAAGEKLFF
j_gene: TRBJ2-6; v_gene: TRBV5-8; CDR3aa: CASSFTGSLSSGANVLTF